The TCR beta chain under discussion was sequenced for a study of beta chain features in type 1 diabetes (dated by TCRdb to between 2017 and 2018). Context from the whole study: Mean age, gender distribution, total cell number and subset yield did not differ between patients and healthy donors. Naive and central memory subsets were obtained from all 28 donors, but regulatory and stem cell-like memory subsets were isolated from only 8 patients and roughly 8 healthy donors. The study compared TCRB repertoires of sorted circulating CD4+ T cell subsets between recently diagnosed type 1 diabetes patients and matched healthy donors. A total of roughly 98,000,000 sorted cells were examined across all samples, and a strong correlation was observed between cell number per subset and RNA yield. Paper-wide results and their limitations: HLA sub-analyses involved small numbers of individuals, so any influence of HLA type on TCRB rearrangement remained unresolved. Naive, central memory and regulatory TCRB repertoires appeared to be more alike among patients than among healthy donors. A moderate but significant shortening of TCRB CDR3 length was observed in type 1 diabetes patients in all four CD4+ subsets. Shorter templates might have been favored by PCR, but patient and control samples were amplified and corrected together, so both groups would have been affected equally by any skew. Fewer insertions and more nucleotide deletions at VDJ recombination sites were observed in patients with type 1 diabetes, implying thymic rearrangement abnormalities. Because cDNA was sequenced instead of genomic DNA, activated cells with high expression could be over-represented, although the groups did not differ in activation or CD3 levels.

Notes on this clone: Its antigen is currently not known. Within one base of it there is no much larger clone, and no base qualities were kept.

From its cysteine to its phenylalanine, the CDR3 spans 16 amino acids. CDR3 DNA only is kept here, 48 bases in frame from base 1. The germline V gene provides CDR1 LGHNA and CDR2 YNFKEQ. Trimming accounts for 4 bases at V and 9 bases at J, while the number of junction bases matched to no gene is 10. The entire amount of isolated RNA was reverse transcribed using the High Capacity cDNA Reverse Transcription Kit, so the sequenced TCRB transcripts were expressed ones. Deep immunoSEQ sequencing was applied to naive, central memory and regulatory T cell samples, giving an average of roughly 3.5 million total reads per sample. Sorted cells were lysed in RLT buffer and RNA was extracted with DNase-treated RNeasy Micro or Mini kits, depending on cell number. Each cell subset was processed on its own to prevent cross-contamination, while patient and healthy donor samples were processed together. Using the immunoSEQ multiplex PCR, TCRB sequences were amplified from cDNA into 87-bp fragments spanning the CDR3 region. The amplicons were sequenced using the Illumina HiSeq platform. In the source study's methods: Synthetic template baselines were used to correct PCR bias computationally, reads within Hamming distance 2 were collapsed together, and singletons that could not be merged were discarded. Reads were aligned against IMGT so that V, D and J genes, CDR3 length and insertions or deletions at six rearrangement sites could be assigned. Clonotype counts were normalized to sorted cell number within each subset before computing true diversity and Gini coefficients with the tcR R package. Repertoire sharing was quantified using the overlap coefficient calculated on TCRB nucleotide sequences. As a proxy for the pre-selection repertoire, out-of-frame TCRB sequences from naive cells were analyzed. Entries here come from immuneACCESS through TCRdb and include only in-frame sequences with V and J called. Some clones fail to appear in such tables; in the studies checked, an unresolved V gene covers under half of the shortfall, and the cause of the remainder is unknown. V, J and clone size derive from that table, while D and trimming were established from the DNA sequence. The sample records hundreds of thousands of clones, 10% to 15% of which are singletons. About 0.02% of the sample is in the top ten clones.

A single peripheral blood draw of approximately 100 mL on average was collected from each donor into heparinised tubes. A BD FACSAria II was used to sort naive, central memory, regulatory and stem cell-like memory CD4+ T cells with a panel that included CD45RO, CCR7, CD25, CD127, CD95 and CD27. Purity was above 95% for every sorted population. PBMCs were separated immediately by Lymphoprep density gradient centrifugation and were stained directly, without being cultured. So that batch effects would be minimized, each experiment stained and sorted samples in pairs, pairing one healthy donor with one patient.

Rearrangement joined TRBV4-2 to TRBJ2-1; 12 central nucleotides agree with TRBD2. This receptor was identified in a man younger than 30 with type 1 diabetes. The sample comprised naive CD4+ T cells from blood. Per the publication, the cell subset or site label means: true naive CD4+ T cells. The DNA reads TGTGCCAGCAGCCTCGCTAGCGGGGGGGCCTATCGTGAGCAGTTCTTC. Its product reads: CASSLASGGAYREQFF.